This T cell receptor beta chain originates from a study of blood T cells in healthy people across ages. Study-wide findings and caveats: TCR beta diversity, measured per million T cells, fell in a roughly linear way with age.

A remark on this clonotype: The antigen remains undetermined.

With a J-beta primer mix and a sample-barcoded 5' primer, a second PCR ran about 6 to 11 cycles. Each CDR3 protein is one row after TCRdb ran MiXCR on the 5' RACE reads. The data show approximately 780,000 distinct CDR3 sequences, around a quarter seen once. The germline V and J ends were trimmed by 6 bases and 3 bases, with 13 bases remaining between them. Germline loops: CDR1 SGHRS, CDR2 YFSETQ. The CDR3 extends over 14 amino acids. This sample also appeared in a second study, on T cells of mothers and their children.

This clonotype was sampled from a boy between 5 and 17 years old in good health. V is TRBV5-1 and J is TRBJ2-1; D perhaps matches TRBD1 (5 bases). Sequenced sample: blood. The CDR3 DNA reads TGCGCCAGCAAGGGGATAGCAGGCTACAATGAGCAGTTCTTC. Translation: CASKGIAGYNEQFF.